The T cell receptor beta chain described here comes from a study of blood T cell repertoires in COVID-19. Study at large: The analysed material was cDNA or gDNA that came from T cells, B-cell-depleted T cells, or PBMCs.

The method was immunoSEQ multiplex PCR; TCRdb's version includes in-frame clones alone and lacks a portion of them. The sample lists about 68,000 clones, 86% occurring once. The source of this sequence is an elderly man with COVID-19, enrolled during active disease. Sequences were obtained from peripheral blood.

Written as DNA, the CDR3 is TGTGCCAGCAGCCCGGGGACAGGGAACTATGGCTACACCTTC. Translation: CASSPGTGNYGYTF. The rearrangement joins TRBV5-5 to TRBJ1-2, with 9 bases lining up with TRBD1. CDR1 and CDR2 from the germline V gene are SGHKS and YYEKEE (reference sequence). V lost 4 bases, J lost 2 bases, and 3 bases stayed unmatched. CDR3 size: 14 residues.